The rows below give T cell receptor beta chains drawn from one sample of a study of T-cell memory formation after mild COVID-19. TCRdb processed the 5' RACE reads anew with MiXCR; each CDR3 protein has one entry. The table includes roughly 120,000 distinct CDR3 sequences, approximately 15% detected once. Sequencing input: PBMCs or a T cell subset sorted from them (not recorded which). The origin of the receptors is an adult woman who had mild COVID-19 (a few samples of this study predate the infection). Cell type and time point are not known. CDR3s include the opening cysteine and the closing phenylalanine or tryptophan. A D gene is named only where the DNA matches it firmly. Size tells how often a clone was seen (once, few, many) or the class of an expanded clone, and some rows leave it out.

size: few; length: 13; D: TRBD2; V: TRBV7-2; J: TRBJ2-2; CDR3: CASSTRGAGELFF; DNA: TGTGCCAGCAGCACGCGGGGGGCCGGGGAGCTGTTTTTT
size: .; length: 14; D: .; V: TRBV7-2; J: TRBJ1-4; CDR3: CASSSDSFNEKLFF; DNA: TGTGCCAGCAGCTCGGACAGTTTTAATGAAAAACTGTTTTTT
size: .; length: 16; D: TRBD2; V: TRBV5-1; J: TRBJ2-2; CDR3: CASSLTSGANTGELFF; DNA: TGCGCCAGCAGCTTAACTAGCGGCGCGAACACCGGGGAGCTGTTTTTT
size: .; length: 16; D: .; V: TRBV12-3/TRBV12-4; J: TRBJ1-2; CDR3: CASSPRDRSRVYGYTF; DNA: TGTGCCAGCAGTCCGAGGGACCGTTCCCGGGTCTATGGCTACACCTTC
size: few; length: 17; D: .; V: TRBV4-2; J: TRBJ2-3; CDR3: CASSQEEDSGLTDTQYF; DNA: TGTGCCAGCAGCCAAGAGGAGGATAGCGGACTCACAGATACGCAGTATTTT
size: many; length: 15; D: .; V: TRBV12-3/TRBV12-4; J: TRBJ2-7; CDR3: CASSTDGNGPHEQYF; DNA: TGTGCCAGCAGTACGGATGGGAACGGGCCGCACGAGCAGTACTTC
size: .; length: 13; D: .; V: TRBV5-1; J: TRBJ2-7; CDR3: CASSLIGGAEQYF; DNA: TGCGCCAGCAGCTTGATAGGGGGAGCCGAGCAGTACTTC
size: few; length: 17; D: TRBD1; V: TRBV19; J: TRBJ2-7; CDR3: CASSTRAGQGNSYEQYF; DNA: TGTGCCAGTAGTACACGCGCGGGACAGGGAAATTCCTACGAGCAGTACTTC
size: few; length: 14; D: .; V: TRBV15; J: TRBJ2-5; CDR3: CATSRDLDGELQYF; DNA: TGTGCCACCAGCAGGGATTTAGACGGTGAATTGCAGTACTTC
size: many; length: 18; D: .; V: TRBV7-3; J: TRBJ2-3; CDR3: CASSLYPLGTGNTDTQYF; DNA: TGTGCCAGCAGCTTATACCCCCTTGGGACGGGCAACACAGATACGCAGTATTTT
size: .; length: 14; D: .; V: TRBV2; J: TRBJ2-5; CDR3: CSSLTGPSQETQYF; DNA: TGCTCCTCCTTGACGGGGCCCTCTCAAGAGACCCAGTACTTC
size: .; length: 14; D: .; V: TRBV11-2; J: TRBJ1-2; CDR3: CASTHSHANYYYTF; DNA: TGTGCCAGCACCCACAGCCACGCAAACTATTACTACACCTTC
size: .; length: 12; D: .; V: TRBV5-5; J: TRBJ2-1; CDR3: CASSSQGTEQFF; DNA: TGTGCCAGCAGCTCCCAGGGAACCGAGCAGTTCTTC
size: .; length: 13; D: .; V: TRBV9; J: TRBJ2-7; CDR3: CASSQGRDYEQYF; DNA: TGTGCCAGCAGCCAGGGTAGAGACTACGAGCAGTACTTC
size: .; length: 17; D: .; V: TRBV5-1; J: TRBJ1-3; CDR3: CASSLDQGMLWGNTIYF; DNA: TGCGCCAGCAGCTTGGACCAGGGGATGCTATGGGGAAACACCATATATTTT
size: few; length: 21; D: TRBD1; V: TRBV5-1; J: TRBJ2-6; CDR3: CASSSPPWPGQGFAGANVLTF; DNA: TGCGCCAGCAGCAGTCCCCCCTGGCCGGGACAGGGCTTCGCTGGGGCCAACGTCCTGACTTTC